This TCR beta chain originates from a study of T-cell memory formation after mild COVID-19. Study-level information: TCR clusters were mostly donor specific. Findings of the study overall: Shrinking CD4+ clones were chiefly CM and EM; CD8+ ones were chiefly EMRA.

Using its own MiXCR run on the 5' RACE reads, TCRdb lists one record per CDR3 protein. The sample lists approximately 290,000 distinct CDR3 sequences, around a sixth occurring once. Trimming removed 4 bases from V and 3 bases from J, with 12 bases in between. Per germline, CDR1 SGHRS and CDR2 YFSETQ. This CDR3 is built from 14 residues. To note about this clonotype: What it binds is not known.

Source material: PBMCs or a T cell subset sorted from them (not recorded which). This chain uses TRBV5-1 with TRBJ2-3; D is ambiguous. The source of this sequence is a young man who had mild COVID-19 (a few samples of this study predate the infection). Cell type and time point are not known. CDR3 nucleotides: TGCGCCAGCAGCCCTGGTCCGGGTACAGATACGCAGTATTTT. Residues: CASSPGPGTDTQYF.